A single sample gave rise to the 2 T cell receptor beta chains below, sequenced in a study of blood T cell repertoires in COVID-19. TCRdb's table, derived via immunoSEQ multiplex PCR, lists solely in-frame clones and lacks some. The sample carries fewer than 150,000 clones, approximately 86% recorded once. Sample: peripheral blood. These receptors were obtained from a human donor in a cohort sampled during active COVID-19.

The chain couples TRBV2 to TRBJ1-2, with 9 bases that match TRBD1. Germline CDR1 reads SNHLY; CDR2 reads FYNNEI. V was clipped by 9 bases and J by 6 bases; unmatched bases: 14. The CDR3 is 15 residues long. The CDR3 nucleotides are TGTGCCAGTTCAAAAATGGGACAGGGACTAGATGGCTACACCTTC. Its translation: CASSKMGQGLDGYTF.

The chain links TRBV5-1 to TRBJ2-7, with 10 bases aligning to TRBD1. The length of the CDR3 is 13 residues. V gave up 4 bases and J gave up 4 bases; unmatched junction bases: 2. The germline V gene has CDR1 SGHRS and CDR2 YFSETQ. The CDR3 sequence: CASSEDRGYEQYF. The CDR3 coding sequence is TGCGCCAGCAGCGAGGACAGGGGGTACGAGCAGTACTTC.